Listed here are 15 T cell receptor beta chains from one sample, sequenced in a study of early T cells in non-severe SARS-CoV-2 infection. Using its own MiXCR run on the 5' RACE reads, TCRdb lists one record per CDR3 protein. Of about 29,000 distinct CDR3 sequences detected, 5% to 6.5% appear once; the ten largest clones hold roughly 4%. Sequencing input: whole blood. The receptors originated from an adult who was a healthcare worker with PCR-confirmed SARS-CoV-2 infection or an uninfected control (not recorded which).

This clonotype was observed a few times. This rearrangement joins TRBV5-1 to TRBJ2-1; TRBD1 is a possible D gene (6 bases). V lost 4 bases to trimming and J lost 7 bases, with 18 bases between them. Germline V gives CDR1 SGHRS, CDR2 YFSETQ. The CDR3 spans 15 residues. CDR3 sequence (DNA): TGCGCCAGCAGCGGGGACACCGCTACAATGAATGAGCAGTTCTTC. Protein product: CASSGDTATMNEQFF.

The V gene is TRBV5-1, the J gene TRBJ1-5, with D perhaps TRBD1 (6 bases). The CDR3 has 14 amino acids. Trimming removed 2 bases from V and 7 bases from J, with 13 bases in between. CDR1 and CDR2 from the germline V gene are SGHRS and YFSETQ. CDR3 residues: CASSFAQGTQPQHF. The CDR3 DNA sequence: TGCGCCAGCAGCTTTGCACAGGGAACCCAGCCCCAGCATTTT.

This clonotype was counted at least ten times. V and J are TRBV7-6 and TRBJ1-4, with no clear D. The germline V gene encodes CDR1 SGHVS and CDR2 FNYEAQ. V was shortened by 1 base and J by 3 bases, with 12 bases between the two germline ends. The CDR3 contains 16 residues. Here the CDR3 DNA reads TGTGCCAGCAGCTTAGGAGGGAACGGAGCTAATGAAAAACTGTTTTTT. It codes for CASSLGGNGANEKLFF.

This clonotype has a count of ten or more. This rearrangement joins TRBV25-1 to TRBJ1-2; D remains unclear. V lost 4 bases and J lost 2, with 11 bases in between. This CDR3 has 14 residues. Per germline, CDR1 MGHDK and CDR2 SYGVNS. This CDR3 reads CASSGSRPNYGYTF. The CDR3 DNA follows: TGTGCCAGCAGTGGTTCACGGCCAAACTATGGCTACACCTTC.

This clonotype was detected many times. The J gene is TRBJ2-1, the V gene TRBV29-1; 10 bases are shared with TRBD2. From germline, CDR1 is SQVTM and CDR2 ANQGSEA. This CDR3 spans 14 amino acids. The V and J ends lost 4 bases and 0 bases, in that order; junction bases with no gene match: 0. The DNA for the CDR3 is TGCAGCGTTGCTAGCGGGGGCTCCTACAATGAGCAGTTCTTC. It encodes CSVASGGSYNEQFF.

The sample holds many counts of this clonotype. The chain joins TRBV5-6 to TRBJ1-4; 7 nucleotides align to TRBD1. This CDR3 region has 16 residues. V trimming: 1 base; J trimming: 2 bases; junction bases outside the gene matches: 5. Looked up from germline, CDR1 is SGHDT and CDR2 is YYEEEE. CDR3: CASSLFTGQTNEKLFF. CDR3 in DNA: TGTGCCAGCAGCTTGTTTACGGGACAGACTAATGAAAAACTGTTTTTT.

This clonotype was seen ten or more times. The gene calls are TRBV5-4 and TRBJ2-5; D unresolved. The CDR3 extends over 18 amino acids. V shed 0 bases and J shed 2 bases, with 20 bases lying between them. CDR1 SGHNT and CDR2 YYREEE come from the germline V gene (reference sequence). The CDR3 spells CASSLAPRRVLQQETQYF. As DNA, the CDR3 is TGTGCCAGCAGCTTGGCCCCTCGTCGAGTACTACAACAAGAGACCCAGTACTTC.

The sample holds many counts of this clonotype. The genes are TRBV27 and TRBJ1-6; no clear D gene. V shed 2 bases and J shed 6 bases, with 2 bases lying between them. Germline assignment: CDR1 MNHEY and CDR2 SMNVEV (reference sequence). This CDR3 spans 12 amino acids. For the CDR3, the DNA is TGTGCCAGCAGTTTACTTAATTCACCCCTCCACTTT. It encodes CASSLLNSPLHF.

The sample holds many counts of this clonotype. The J gene is TRBJ2-7, the V gene TRBV2; TRBD2 matches at 10 bases. Germline loops: CDR1 SNHLY, CDR2 FYNNEI. The CDR3 length is 16 residues. V dropped 6 bases and J dropped 3; count of bases not matched to a gene: 11. DNA of the CDR3: TGTGCCAGCAGGGGAAGGCCTAGCGGGAGAGACTACGAGCAGTACTTC. Its protein product is CASRGRPSGRDYEQYF. Complete variable domain (other parts from reference TRBV2 and TRBJ2-7): EPEVTQTPSHQVTQMGQEVILRCVPISNHLYFYWYRQILGQKVEFLVSFYNNEISEKSEIFDDQFSVERPDGSNFTLKIRSTKLEDSAMYFCASRGRPSGRDYEQYFGPGTRLTVT.

V usage is TRBV19 and J usage is TRBJ2-5; possibly TRBD1 or TRBD2 for D (5 bases each). This CDR3 has 14 residues. V dropped 3 bases and J dropped 5 bases, with 13 bases sitting between them. CDR1 LNHDA and CDR2 SQIVND come from the germline V gene (reference sequence). This CDR3 reads CASSMPGTIETQYF. In DNA form, the CDR3 reads TGTGCCAGTAGTATGCCCGGGACGATCGAGACCCAGTACTTC. Together with reference TRBV19 and TRBJ2-5, the CDR3 gives the full variable domain: DGGITQSPKYLFRKEGQNVTLSCEQNLNHDAMYWYRQDPGQGLRLIYYSQIVNDFQKGDIAEGYSVSREKKESFPLTVTSAQKNPTAFYLCASSMPGTIETQYFGPGTRLLVL.

The table lists this clonotype with many counts. The chain employs TRBV2 and TRBJ2-7, with 7 bases lining up with TRBD2. This CDR3 has 15 residues. In germline, CDR1 is SNHLY, CDR2 FYNNEI. V lost 5 bases and J lost 5; bases outside the gene matches: 12. CDR3 region: CASSRGGSRGDEQYF. The CDR3 coding sequence is TGTGCCAGCAGTCGCGGAGGCAGCCGGGGGGACGAGCAGTACTTC.

This clonotype has at least ten counts. The CDR3 nucleotides read TGTGCCAGCAGTTCAGGGGTGTTCACTGAAGCTTTCTTT. It translates to CASSSGVFTEAFF. The chain couples TRBV28 to TRBJ1-1; D possibly corresponds to TRBD1 (6 bases). The CDR3 consists of 13 residues. V lost 4 bases and J 4 bases, leaving 10 bases between the germline ends. Germline CDR1 is MDHEN and CDR2 is SYDVKM.

This clonotype has ten or more counts. The chain has TRBV11-3 and TRBJ1-4, with 8 bases that match TRBD1. The V segment lost 2 bases and the J segment 5 bases; nucleotides outside the gene matches: 16. Germline CDR1 and CDR2: SGHNT and YENEEA. This CDR3 is 19 amino acids long. In DNA, the CDR3 is TGTGCCAGCAGCTTAAAGGACAGGGTCTCCGTGGGGATGAATGAAAAACTGTTTTTT. Translating it yields CASSLKDRVSVGMNEKLFF. The full variable domain, rest sourced from reference TRBV11-3 and TRBJ1-4, is EAGVVQSPRYKIIEKKQPVAFWCNPISGHNTLYWYLQNLGQGPELLIRYENEEAVDDSQLPKDRFSAERLKGVDSTLKIQPAELGDSAVYLCASSLKDRVSVGMNEKLFFGSGTQLSVL.

This clonotype was recorded many times. The chain links TRBV11-2 to TRBJ2-7; D is unresolved. Per germline, CDR1 SGHAT and CDR2 FQNNGV. CDR3 length: 17 amino acids. V lost 2 bases, J lost 7 bases, and 24 bases lay in between. The CDR3 loop reads CASSLSHGLGSLREQYF. CDR3 DNA sequence: TGTGCCAGCAGCTTATCCCACGGGTTGGGTAGTCTCCGGGAGCAGTACTTC. The complete variable domain, with remaining parts taken from reference TRBV11-2 and TRBJ2-7, reads EAGVAQSPRYKIIEKRQSVAFWCNPISGHATLYWYQQILGQGPKLLIQFQNNGVVDDSQLPKDRFSAERLKGVDSTLKIQPAKLEDSAVYLCASSLSHGLGSLREQYFGPGTRLTVT.

This clonotype was counted between two and nine times. This chain uses TRBV28 with TRBJ1-1; D gene unclear. There are 14 residues in the CDR3. Germline CDR1 is MDHEN and CDR2 is SYDVKM. Trimming removed 5 bases at V and 4 bases at J, with 14 bases between. The CDR3 DNA sequence: TGTGCCAGCAGTGAATCCATGGCGGGCACTGAAGCTTTCTTT. Its translation is CASSESMAGTEAFF. Full variable domain (rest looked up from reference TRBV28 and TRBJ1-1): DVKVTQSSRYLVKRTGEKVFLECVQDMDHENMFWYRQDPGLGLRLIYFSYDVKMKEKGDIPEGYSVSREKKERFSLILESASTNQTSMYLCASSESMAGTEAFFGQGTRLTVV.